Presented here are 29 T cell receptor beta chains from one specimen sequenced in a study of PD-1 blockade in classical Hodgkin lymphoma. The data were produced by immunoSEQ multiplex PCR, yet TCRdb's version contains in-frame clones alone and is incomplete. The data contain tens of thousands of clones, roughly nine tenths of them singletons. In every patient, relapse followed autologous stem cell transplantation, while exposure to brentuximab vedotin differed. The sequenced sample was peripheral blood mononuclear cells (PBMCs), obtained at baseline. Receptor source: a human donor with classical Hodgkin lymphoma.

V gene TRBV6-1 combines with J gene TRBJ2-7, with 8 bases lining up with TRBD1. The V gene's germline CDR1 is MNHNS and CDR2 SASEGT. The junction had 8 bases not matched to a gene; V was cut back by 0 bases and J by 7 bases. The CDR3 covers 15 residues. This CDR3 reads CASSEAAGGRGEQYF. CDR3 in DNA: TGTGCCAGCAGTGAAGCGGCAGGGGGCAGGGGTGAGCAGTACTTC.

The V call is TRBV14, the J call TRBJ2-5, with D perhaps TRBD2 (5 bases). Germline loops: CDR1 SGHDN, CDR2 FVKESK. The CDR3 loop spans 14 amino acids. V was trimmed by 5 bases and J by 5 bases, leaving 15 bases between them. The CDR3 coding sequence is TGTGCCAGCAGCTACCTCGGGGTAGCTGAGACCCAGTACTTC. Residues: CASSYLGVAETQYF.

This clone was recorded a few times. The chain uses TRBV19 and TRBJ2-7, with a weak D call TRBD2 (5 bases). CDR1 LNHDA and CDR2 SQIVND come from the germline V gene (reference sequence). CDR3 length: 13 residues. V dropped 5 bases and J dropped 2 bases, with 10 bases sitting between them. CDR3: CASSAGSAYEQYF. The CDR3 DNA sequence: TGTGCCAGTAGTGCGGGCAGCGCCTACGAGCAGTACTTC.

This clone is labeled medium-sized. The chain combines TRBV15 with TRBJ2-5; 7 bases are shared with TRBD1. Germline CDR1 is LNHNV and CDR2 is YYDKDF (reference sequence). CDR3 length: 14 amino acids. V lost 3 bases and J lost 3; bases outside the gene matches: 4. Here the CDR3 reads CATSRDGTEETQYF. The CDR3 nucleotides are TGTGCCACCAGCAGGGACGGGACAGAAGAGACCCAGTACTTC.

This clone has a single count. This chain uses TRBV12-2 with TRBJ1-5; the DNA was not used to check the table's D call, TRBD1. TRBV12-2 represents a pseudogene. CDR3 length: 16 residues. CDR3 amino acids: CASRLWTDYSNQPQHF. Here the CDR3 DNA reads TGTGCAAGTCGCTTGTGGACAGATTATAGCAATCAGCCCCAGCATTTT.

This clone was seen a single time. The chain has TRBV6-1 and TRBJ2-7; 7 nucleotides match TRBD1. The germline gives CDR1 MNHNS, CDR2 SASEGT. CDR3 size: 12 residues. Trimming removed 7 bases from V and 2 bases from J; junction bases left unmatched: 2. CDR3 nucleotide sequence: TGTGCCAGCATGGGACAGACCTACGAGCAGTACTTC. Translation gives CASMGQTYEQYF.

This chain joins TRBV28 and TRBJ2-5; 9 bases are shared with TRBD2. Unmatched junction bases numbered 13, after V lost 3 bases and J lost 5 bases. CDR3 size: 17 residues. Germline CDR1 reads MDHEN; CDR2 reads SYDVKM. The CDR3, as DNA: TGTGCCAGCAGTTTCCCACCTAGCGGGGTGTGGGTGGAGACCCAGTACTTC. Encoded protein: CASSFPPSGVWVETQYF.

The V and J genes are TRBV19 and TRBJ2-1; 9 bases align to TRBD2. Germline lookup yields CDR1 LNHDA and CDR2 SQIVND (reference sequence). The CDR3 has 17 amino acids. The V segment lost 1 base and the J segment 4 bases; nucleotides outside the gene matches: 8. For the CDR3, the DNA is TGTGCCAGTAGTATAGTTTGGGAAGCGGGAGGATACAATGAGCAGTTCTTC. It encodes CASSIVWEAGGYNEQFF.

The rearrangement links TRBV19 to TRBJ1-5, with D possibly being TRBD1 (5 bases). The ends were cut back, 4 bases at V and 11 bases at J, with 9 bases in the middle. CDR1 and CDR2 from the germline V gene are LNHDA and SQIVND (reference sequence). The CDR3 length is 11 residues. This chain's CDR3 is CASSNRQSQHF. The CDR3, as DNA: TGTGCCAGTAGTAACAGACAGTCCCAGCATTTT. The full variable domain, with the rest looked up from reference TRBV19 and TRBJ1-5, is DGGITQSPKYLFRKEGQNVTLSCEQNLNHDAMYWYRQDPGQGLRLIYYSQIVNDFQKGDIAEGYSVSREKKESFPLTVTSAQKNPTAFYLCASSNRQSQHFGDGTRLSIL.

The V call is TRBV7-6, the J call TRBJ2-6, with 8 positions matching TRBD1. V dropped 2 bases and J dropped 0; count of bases not matched to a gene: 9. In germline, CDR1 is SGHVS, CDR2 FNYEAQ. The CDR3 sequence is 19 residues long. The CDR3 loop reads CASSLKWDRTGSGANVLTF. Written as DNA, the CDR3 is TGTGCCAGCAGCTTAAAGTGGGACAGGACTGGCTCTGGGGCCAACGTCCTGACTTTC.

This clone was seen a single time. The V and J genes are TRBV10-1 and TRBJ2-1; D unclear. CDR1 WNHNN and CDR2 SYGVQD come from the germline V gene (reference sequence). The CDR3 length is 13 residues. The ends were cut back, 2 bases at V and 6 bases at J, with 8 bases in the middle. CDR3 in DNA: TGCGCCAGCAGTGAGCCAGGAACCAATGAGCAGTTCTTC. Protein sequence: CASSEPGTNEQFF.

The rearrangement links TRBV5-6 to TRBJ2-1; the D is unclear. The CDR3 length is 13 residues. Trimming took off 1 base at V and 10 bases at J, with 12 bases between the two ends. Germline assignment: CDR1 SGHDT and CDR2 YYEEEE. CDR3 region: CASSLTAKGEQFF. The DNA of the CDR3 is TGTGCCAGCAGCTTGACAGCGAAAGGGGAGCAGTTCTTC. Filled out from reference TRBV5-6 and TRBJ2-1, the complete variable domain reads DAGVTQSPTHLIKTRGQQVTLRCSPKSGHDTVSWYQQALGQGPQFIFQYYEEEERQRGNFPDRFSGHQFPNYSSELNVNALLLGDSALYLCASSLTAKGEQFFGPGTRLTVL.

V gene TRBV19 combines with J gene TRBJ2-2, with TRBD1 matching over 8 bases. The trim removed 3 bases at V and 5 bases at J, leaving 5 bases unmatched. Per germline, CDR1 LNHDA and CDR2 SQIVND (reference sequence). The CDR3 has 15 residues. CDR3 residues: CASSIRQGTTGELFF. CDR3 in DNA: TGTGCCAGTAGTATTAGACAGGGGACTACCGGGGAGCTGTTTTTT.

CDR3 DNA sequence: TGTGCCAGCAGCTTACATCTAGCGGATCCGGAGCAGTACTTC. This translates into CASSLHLADPEQYF. This chain uses TRBV7-8 with TRBJ2-7; 7 nucleotides align to TRBD2. Germline-derived CDR1 and CDR2 are SGHVS and FQNEAQ. After removal of 2 bases from V and 7 bases from J, the junction contained 8 bases not matched to a gene. The CDR3 totals 14 residues.

The chain is built from TRBV5-1 and TRBJ2-1, with 8 bases fitting TRBD1. V was clipped by 5 bases and J by 6 bases; unmatched bases: 7. The CDR3 covers 14 residues. The germline gives CDR1 SGHRS, CDR2 YFSETQ. CDR3 nucleotides: TGCGCCAGCAGACCCCCGGGACAGGTCAATGAGCAGTTCTTC. Translating it yields CASRPPGQVNEQFF.

This sequence joins TRBV9 and TRBJ1-6, with D perhaps matching TRBD1 (6 bases). The CDR3 sequence is 16 residues long. CDR1 is SGDLS, CDR2 YYNGEE, per germline. Trimming took 1 base from V and 7 from J, leaving 15 bases between them. The CDR3 DNA is TGTGCCAGCAGCGTATCACCCCAGGGGTTCAATTCACCCCTCCACTTT. It specifies CASSVSPQGFNSPLHF.

The genes are TRBV11-2 and TRBJ2-7; 10 nucleotides align to TRBD1. V dropped 1 base and J dropped 4; count of bases not matched to a gene: 4. Per the germline V gene, CDR1 is SGHAT and CDR2 is FQNNGV. CDR3 length: 15 amino acids. The CDR3 region has the DNA TGTGCCAGCAGCTTAGCGACAGGGGGCGGGTACGAGCAGTACTTC. Its protein product is CASSLATGGGYEQYF.

The chain is built from TRBV5-6 and TRBJ2-7; D may be TRBD1 or TRBD2 (5 bases each). This CDR3 spans 14 amino acids. In germline, CDR1 is SGHDT, CDR2 YYEEEE. V lost 4 bases and J 0 bases, leaving 11 bases between the germline ends. The DNA for the CDR3 is TGTGCCAGCAGCACCGCAGGGAGCTCCTACGAGCAGTACTTC. It translates to CASSTAGSSYEQYF.

The chain has TRBV10-2 and TRBJ1-5; a possible D gene is TRBD1 (5 bases). Trimming left V 8 bases short and J 1 base short, with 12 bases between. The length of the CDR3 is 14 residues. Germline V lookup: CDR1 WSHSY, CDR2 SAAADI. CDR3 loop: CASGRGNSNQPQHF. The DNA of the CDR3 is TGCGCCAGCGGGAGGGGAAACAGCAATCAGCCCCAGCATTTT.

The genes are TRBV5-4 and TRBJ2-2; D gene ambiguous. V gave up 0 bases and J gave up 4 bases, with 7 bases separating them. The length of the CDR3 is 14 residues. The germline CDR1 and CDR2 sequences are SGHNT and YYREEE (reference sequence). The DNA for the CDR3 is TGTGCCAGCAGCTTGGGGGATCGCACCGGGGAGCTGTTTTTT. Protein sequence: CASSLGDRTGELFF.

The V and J genes are TRBV5-1 and TRBJ1-3, with D uncertain. The V end lost 0 bases, the J end lost 3 bases, and 7 bases lay between the germline ends. Germline V lookup: CDR1 SGHRS, CDR2 YFSETQ. The CDR3 is made up of 14 amino acids. The CDR3 region is CASSLAGYGNTIYF. DNA for the CDR3: TGCGCCAGCAGCTTGGCAGGTTATGGAAACACCATATATTTT. Full variable domain (outside the CDR3, taken from reference TRBV5-1 and TRBJ1-3): KAGVTQTPRYLIKTRGQQVTLSCSPISGHRSVSWYQQTPGQGLQFLFEYFSETQRNKGNFPGRFSGRQFSNSRSEMNVSTLELGDSALYLCASSLAGYGNTIYFGEGSWLTVV.

The J gene is TRBJ2-7, the V gene TRBV11-1; the D gene is possibly TRBD1 (6 bases). Trimming removed 0 bases from V and 4 bases from J, with 13 bases in between. Germline lookup yields CDR1 SGHAT and CDR2 FQDESV (reference sequence). The CDR3 totals 15 residues. CDR3 in amino acids: CASSLASGTTYEQYF. The CDR3 DNA follows: TGTGCCAGCAGCTTAGCGTCGGGGACAACTTACGAGCAGTACTTC.

The chain combines TRBV15 with TRBJ2-2, with no clear D. Germline CDR1 and CDR2: LNHNV and YYDKDF (reference sequence). Trimming removed 6 bases at V and 1 base at J, with 3 bases between. The CDR3 length is 12 residues. The CDR3 loop reads CATRGNTGELFF. The CDR3 DNA is TGTGCCACCAGGGGGAACACCGGGGAGCTGTTTTTT.

The chain links TRBV6-6 to TRBJ2-7; 7 bases line up with TRBD1. The CDR3 loop spans 12 amino acids. Trimming at V came to 5 bases and at J to 5 bases, leaving 3 bases not matched to a gene. Germline V gene lookup returns CDR1 MNHNY and CDR2 SVGAGI (reference sequence). Written as DNA, the CDR3 is TGTGCCAGCAGTACAGGGGTCCACGAGCAGTACTTC. Translation: CASSTGVHEQYF.

The rearrangement uses TRBV2 and TRBJ2-5; possibly TRBD2 for D (5 bases). The germline V gene has CDR1 SNHLY and CDR2 FYNNEI. V was trimmed by 7 bases and J by 0 bases, leaving 9 bases between them. The CDR3 spans 13 residues. The CDR3 protein is CASTEVNQETQYF. The CDR3, as DNA: TGTGCCAGCACGGAGGTGAACCAAGAGACCCAGTACTTC.

The chain is built from TRBV4-1 and TRBJ2-1, with D unresolved. The CDR3 contains 16 residues. V lost 1 base to trimming and J lost 0 bases, with 10 bases between them. CDR1 is MGHRA, CDR2 YSYEKL, per germline. The CDR3, as DNA: TGCGCCAGCAGCCAAGGTCTTATCGGCTCCTACAATGAGCAGTTCTTC. It specifies CASSQGLIGSYNEQFF.

This clone came up a few times. The CDR3 bases are TGTGCCAGCAGTGGGGGGGAGGACCGTAGCGAGCAGTACTTC. Its protein is CASSGGEDRSEQYF. The rearrangement links TRBV6-5 to TRBJ2-7, with TRBD2 matching over 7 bases. Germline values: CDR1 MNHEY, CDR2 SVGAGI. This CDR3 has 14 residues. The ends lost 5 bases at V and 6 bases at J; junction bases unmatched: 10.

The rearrangement uses TRBV28 and TRBJ2-3, with 8 bases identical to TRBD2. The CDR3 extends over 17 amino acids. Germline V gene data show CDR1 as MDHEN and CDR2 as SYDVKM. Trimming at V came to 4 bases and at J to 2 bases, leaving 11 bases not matched to a gene. DNA of the CDR3: TGTGCCAGCAGTTCCCCCCTCCAACTAGCGGACACAGATACGCAGTATTTT. Its protein is CASSSPLQLADTDTQYF.

The V call is TRBV6-6, the J call TRBJ1-2; no clear D. This CDR3 is 11 amino acids long. Deletions cut 8 bases from V and 3 bases from J, with 7 bases between. In germline, CDR1 is MNHNY, CDR2 SVGAGI (reference sequence). CDR3 amino acids: CASGYHYGYTF. CDR3 in DNA: TGTGCCAGCGGGTACCACTATGGCTACACCTTC.